This T cell receptor (beta chain) appears in the sequencing data of a study of vaccination and CD4 T cells after COVID-19. Study information: Cells received overlapping spike peptides from SARS-CoV-2, HCoV-NL63, HCoV-OC43 and HCoV-229E as stimulation. Study-wide results and caveats: Convalescent patients saw a median about 86% of their reactive clones show up only after vaccination.

CDR3 size: 16 residues. CDR1 is DFQATT, CDR2 SNEGSKA, per germline (reference sequence). J lost 3 bases, V lost 0 bases, and 6 bases had no gene match. Regarding treatment: roughly 10-day PBMC culture with coronavirus spike peptide pools or control peptides (ViraFEST assay). The unexposed donor provided CD4+ T cells, which were taken before the COVID-19 pandemic (2011-2018). In the ViraFEST assay, peptide-pool expansion preceded TCR sequencing of expanded clonotypes. As for this clonotype: Its antigen is not known.

Sequence data for DNA of cultured CD4+ T cells were generated by the Oncomine TCR Beta short-read assay. TCRdb reprocessed the PCR reads via MiXCR and lists one record per CDR3 protein. The sample lists about 6,900 distinct CDR3 sequences, roughly 31% occurring once. This chain uses TRBV20-1 with TRBJ2-2; TRBD2 matches at 8 bases. The sequenced material came from CD4+ T cells from blood, cultured in vitro. The receptor was derived from a human donor in good health. CDR3 coding DNA: TGCAGTGCTAGAGATCTATCGGGGGGGGACACCGGGGAGCTGTTTTTT. Its translation is CSARDLSGGDTGELFF.